This is a list of T cell receptor beta chains from one sample in a study of OX40 agonist ivuxolimab in advanced cancers. Clones were read by immunoSEQ multiplex PCR, and TCRdb kept only the in-frame ones, dropping some. The sample holds 25,000 to 30,000 clones, around four fifths seen once. The sequencing used CD4+ or CD8+ T cells sorted from blood, collected in a trial of the OX40 agonist ivuxolimab. The receptors stem from an adult with an advanced solid tumor such as melanoma, head and neck, liver or kidney cancer. Each CDR3 is given with its conserved first and last residue. A D gene is named only where the DNA matches it firmly. A clone size is listed for some rows: how often the clone was seen (once, few, many), or a class if it is expanded.

CDR3: CASSMGHIEQYF; DNA: TGTGCCAGCAGTATGGGACACATCGAGCAGTACTTC; size: -; J: TRBJ2-7; D: -; V: TRBV28
CDR3: CASRRQVVDQPQHF; DNA: TGTGCCAGCAGACGACAGGTTGTGGATCAGCCCCAGCATTTT; size: -; J: TRBJ1-5; D: -; V: TRBV28
CDR3: CATSRLPTVSSYNEQFF; DNA: TGTGCCACCAGCAGACTGCCGACGGTAAGCTCCTACAATGAGCAGTTCTTC; size: -; J: TRBJ2-1; D: -; V: TRBV15
CDR3: CASGLRWEGYGYTF; DNA: TGTGCTAGTGGTTTGCGCTGGGAGGGGTATGGCTACACCTTC; size: -; J: TRBJ1-2; D: -; V: TRBV12-5
CDR3: CANARVTYNEQFF; DNA: TGTGCCAACGCGAGGGTTACCTACAATGAGCAGTTCTTC; size: -; J: TRBJ2-1; D: -; V: TRBV7-9
CDR3: CASSLRTRKDTQYF; DNA: TGTGCCAGCAGCCTAAGGACTAGGAAAGATACGCAGTATTTT; size: -; J: TRBJ2-3; D: TRBD2; V: TRBV13
CDR3: CASSLTSGGHYEQYF; DNA: TGTGCCAGCAGTCTTACTAGCGGGGGCCACTACGAGCAGTACTTC; size: -; J: TRBJ2-7; D: TRBD2; V: TRBV5-6
CDR3: CASSQPDSPGEKLFF; DNA: TGTGCCAGCAGCCAACCGGACAGCCCTGGCGAAAAACTGTTTTTT; size: -; J: TRBJ1-4; D: -; V: TRBV7-8
CDR3: CASLWGTEAFF; DNA: TGTGCCAGTCTCTGGGGTACTGAAGCTTTCTTT; size: -; J: TRBJ1-1; D: -; V: TRBV13
CDR3: CASTAREPNTEAFF; DNA: TGTGCCAGTACGGCAAGGGAGCCGAACACTGAAGCTTTCTTT; size: few; J: TRBJ1-1; D: -; V: TRBV19
CDR3: CASRTGAPGSGFEKLFF; DNA: TGCGCCAGCAGAACAGGGGCGCCGGGCTCCGGATTTGAAAAACTGTTTTTT; size: -; J: TRBJ1-4; D: TRBD1; V: TRBV5-1
CDR3: CASSHSGRRNTEAFF; DNA: TGTGCCAGCAGCCACTCGGGGAGGAGGAACACTGAAGCTTTCTTT; size: -; J: TRBJ1-1; D: -; V: TRBV14
CDR3: CASSLSSVGGGRRYNEQFF; DNA: TGTGCCAGCAGTTTATCGTCGGTTGGTGGGGGCAGACGCTACAATGAGCAGTTCTTC; size: -; J: TRBJ2-1; D: -; V: TRBV27
CDR3: CASSLVLASGSYEQYF; DNA: TGTGCCAGCAGCTTGGTATTGGCTAGCGGGTCCTACGAGCAGTACTTC; size: -; J: TRBJ2-7; D: TRBD2; V: TRBV11-2
CDR3: CASSLTSGGGYEQFF; DNA: TGTGCCAGCAGCCTGACTAGCGGGGGAGGGTATGAGCAGTTCTTC; size: -; J: TRBJ2-1; D: TRBD2; V: TRBV7-9
CDR3: CASSSNNSPLHF; DNA: TGTGCCAGCAGTTCCAATAATTCACCCCTCCACTTT; size: -; J: TRBJ1-6; D: -; V: TRBV27
CDR3: CASSPDFSGANVLTF; DNA: TGTGCCAGCAGCCCCGACTTCTCTGGGGCCAACGTCCTGACTTTC; size: -; J: TRBJ2-6; D: -; V: TRBV7-6
CDR3: CATSRDLLFAGGTTDTQYF; DNA: TGTGCCACCAGCAGAGATCTCCTTTTTGCGGGGGGGACCACAGATACGCAGTATTTT; size: -; J: TRBJ2-3; D: TRBD2; V: TRBV15
CDR3: CASSHDPGASRADTF; DNA: TGTGCCAGCAGCCATGACCCGGGGGCGAGTCGCGCAGACACCTTC; size: -; J: TRBJ1-2; D: -; V: TRBV7-3
CDR3: CASSEGAPSEQYF; DNA: TGTGCCAGCAGTGAAGGGGCCCCTTCCGAGCAGTACTTC; size: -; J: TRBJ2-7; D: -; V: TRBV27
CDR3: CASSHSGQDAYNEQFF; DNA: TGTGCCAGCAGCCACTCGGGACAGGATGCCTACAATGAGCAGTTCTTC; size: -; J: TRBJ2-1; D: TRBD1; V: TRBV7-2
CDR3: CASSDWGPGYEQYF; DNA: TGTGCCAGCAGTGATTGGGGGCCGGGCTACGAGCAGTACTTC; size: -; J: TRBJ2-7; D: -; V: TRBV6-4
CDR3: CASRGVRFAGQPQHF; DNA: TGTGCCAGCAGGGGGGTTCGGTTCGCCGGTCAGCCCCAGCATTTT; size: -; J: TRBJ1-5; D: -; V: TRBV2
CDR3: CASSRDSEETQYF; DNA: TGCGCCAGCAGCCGGGACAGTGAAGAGACCCAGTACTTC; size: -; J: TRBJ2-5; D: TRBD1; V: TRBV4-1
CDR3: CASSIIGLAGVKANTGELFF; DNA: TGTGCCAGTAGTATAATCGGACTAGCGGGGGTGAAAGCGAACACCGGGGAGCTGTTTTTT; size: -; J: TRBJ2-2; D: TRBD2; V: TRBV19
CDR3: CASRPRKEGGNEQFF; DNA: TGTGCCAGCAGACCAAGGAAGGAGGGTGGTAATGAGCAGTTCTTC; size: -; J: TRBJ2-1; D: -; V: TRBV13
CDR3: CASSPSGGNEQFF; DNA: TGTGCCAGCAGCCCTTCAGGAGGGAATGAGCAGTTCTTC; size: -; J: TRBJ2-1; D: -; V: TRBV6-5
CDR3: CASSILREDTEAFF; DNA: TGTGCCAGTAGTATTCTCAGGGAGGACACTGAAGCTTTCTTT; size: -; J: TRBJ1-1; D: -; V: TRBV19
CDR3: CASSQDPASGVLVTQYF; DNA: TGCGCCAGCAGCCAAGATCCAGCGAGCGGGGTACTCGTTACGCAGTATTTT; size: -; J: TRBJ2-3; D: TRBD2; V: TRBV4-1
CDR3: CATSRDPQGGETQYF; DNA: TGTGCCACCAGCAGAGATCCCCAGGGGGGAGAGACCCAGTACTTC; size: -; J: TRBJ2-5; D: -; V: TRBV15
CDR3: CASSQQDSYEQYF; DNA: TGTGCCAGCAGTCAACAGGACTCCTACGAGCAGTACTTC; size: -; J: TRBJ2-7; D: -; V: TRBV5-6
CDR3: CASSLSADTEAFF; DNA: TGTGCCAGCAGTTTATCGGCCGACACTGAAGCTTTCTTT; size: -; J: TRBJ1-1; D: -; V: TRBV27
CDR3: CASSVGLGISSGANVLTF; DNA: TGTGCCAGCAGCGTTGGGTTAGGGATCAGCTCTGGGGCCAACGTCCTGACTTTC; size: -; J: TRBJ2-6; D: -; V: TRBV5-4
CDR3: CASSLVGGPGELFF; DNA: TGTGCCAGCAGCTTAGTCGGGGGCCCCGGGGAGCTGTTTTTT; size: once; J: TRBJ2-2; D: -; V: TRBV7-9
CDR3: CASSSTRSSNQPQHF; DNA: TGTGCCAGCAGCTCCACACGGAGTAGCAATCAGCCCCAGCATTTT; size: -; J: TRBJ1-5; D: -; V: TRBV7-9
CDR3: CASSHPRNTEAFF; DNA: TGCGCCAGCAGCCACCCAAGGAACACTGAAGCTTTCTTT; size: -; J: TRBJ1-1; D: -; V: TRBV4-1
CDR3: CASSPYPGVPDTQYF; DNA: TGTGCCAGCAGTCCGTACCCTGGCGTCCCAGATACGCAGTATTTT; size: -; J: TRBJ2-3; D: -; V: TRBV6-5
CDR3: CASSTPMDTANTGELFF; DNA: TGTGCCAGCAGCACCCCAATGGACACGGCGAACACCGGGGAGCTGTTTTTT; size: -; J: TRBJ2-2; D: -; V: TRBV7-8
CDR3: CAIRTGSNQPQHF; DNA: TGTGCCATCAGGACAGGGAGCAATCAGCCCCAGCATTTT; size: medium-sized; J: TRBJ1-5; D: TRBD1; V: TRBV10-3
CDR3: CAWSVSGGGEAFF; DNA: TGTGCCTGGAGTGTATCCGGGGGTGGTGAAGCTTTCTTT; size: -; J: TRBJ1-1; D: -; V: TRBV30
CDR3: CASSLYSGVPGELFF; DNA: TGTGCCAGCAGCTTATACAGTGGGGTTCCCGGGGAGCTGTTTTTT; size: -; J: TRBJ2-2; D: -; V: TRBV7-9
CDR3: CASSQDRGWKKEKLFF; DNA: TGCGCCAGCAGCCAAGACAGGGGATGGAAGAAAGAAAAACTGTTTTTT; size: -; J: TRBJ1-4; D: -; V: TRBV4-1
CDR3: CGGRSGANVLTF; DNA: TGCGGTGGGCGCTCTGGGGCCAACGTCCTGACTTTC; size: -; J: TRBJ2-6; D: -; V: TRBV29-1
CDR3: CASSTDRESGYTF; DNA: TGTGCCAGCAGCACGGACAGGGAGTCGGGCTACACCTTC; size: -; J: TRBJ1-2; D: TRBD1; V: TRBV11-2
CDR3: CSATEGNTIYF; DNA: TGCAGCGCCACCGAAGGAAACACCATATATTTT; size: -; J: TRBJ1-3; D: -; V: TRBV29-1
CDR3: CASRMGGTGGNQPQHF; DNA: TGTGCCAGCAGGATGGGGGGAACAGGGGGCAATCAGCCCCAGCATTTT; size: -; J: TRBJ1-5; D: TRBD1; V: TRBV2
CDR3: CAISERSAGGPNEQFF; DNA: TGTGCCATCAGTGAGAGGTCAGCGGGGGGGCCAAATGAGCAGTTCTTC; size: -; J: TRBJ2-1; D: TRBD2; V: TRBV10-3
CDR3: CASLTDGGNTGELFF; DNA: TGTGCCAGCCTAACTGACGGGGGGAACACCGGGGAGCTGTTTTTT; size: once; J: TRBJ2-2; D: -; V: TRBV2
CDR3: CASSDGGYSNQPQHF; DNA: TGTGCCAGCAGTGATGGGGGGTATAGCAATCAGCCCCAGCATTTT; size: -; J: TRBJ1-5; D: -; V: TRBV6-4
CDR3: CASSLGVRSYEQYF; DNA: TGTGCCAGCAGCTTGGGAGTCCGCTCCTACGAGCAGTACTTC; size: -; J: TRBJ2-7; D: -; V: TRBV5-6
CDR3: CASSSGGVRPTFF; DNA: TGTGCCAGCAGCTCCGGGGGGGTCCGGCCGACTTTCTTT; size: -; J: TRBJ1-1; D: -; V: TRBV6-1
CDR3: CASSMGQNTEAFF; DNA: TGTGCCAGCAGCATGGGACAGAACACTGAAGCTTTCTTT; size: -; J: TRBJ1-1; D: -; V: TRBV6-5
CDR3: CASSSHPSGGSDTQYF; DNA: TGTGCCAGCAGCTCCCACCCTAGCGGGGGTTCAGATACGCAGTATTTT; size: few; J: TRBJ2-3; D: TRBD2; V: TRBV11-2
CDR3: CATSRGRSQETQYF; DNA: TGTGCCACCAGCAGAGGACGTTCACAAGAGACCCAGTACTTC; size: -; J: TRBJ2-5; D: -; V: TRBV15
CDR3: CASSAGNTNTEAFF; DNA: TGTGCCAGCAGCGCAGGGAACACGAACACTGAAGCTTTCTTT; size: -; J: TRBJ1-1; D: -; V: TRBV9
CDR3: CASSEQPREAFF; DNA: TGTGCCAGCAGTGAACAGCCAAGGGAAGCTTTCTTT; size: few; J: TRBJ1-1; D: -; V: TRBV2
CDR3: CASSFLGDNYGYTF; DNA: TGTGCCAGCAGTTTCTTAGGGGATAACTATGGCTACACCTTC; size: -; J: TRBJ1-2; D: -; V: TRBV27
CDR3: CAWSVGYEQYF; DNA: TGTGCCTGGAGTGTGGGCTACGAGCAGTACTTC; size: -; J: TRBJ2-7; D: -; V: TRBV30
CDR3: CASSDSEGGTEAFF; DNA: TGTGCCAGCAGCGATTCGGAGGGAGGGACTGAAGCTTTCTTT; size: once; J: TRBJ1-1; D: -; V: TRBV5-8
CDR3: CASRAPGSNQPQHF; DNA: TGTGCCAGCAGAGCCCCGGGGTCCAATCAGCCCCAGCATTTT; size: -; J: TRBJ1-5; D: -; V: TRBV6-6